The entry below gives a single T cell receptor beta chain sequence along with its context. This receptor's antigen is unknown. The record has no base qualities; no much larger clone is one base away. The data derive from a study of blood T cell repertoires in COVID-19 (dated by TCRdb to about 2020). Some background on the complete study: Samples covering the acute and convalescent phases of COVID-19 were provided by collaborators in the United States, Italy and Spain. The prospective study material was composed of cDNA or gDNA derived from T cells, B-cell-depleted T cells, or PBMCs. The dataset comprised deeply sampled blood TCRbeta repertoires from subjects exposed to, actively infected with, or recovered from COVID-19. The repertoires were released in a freely available public database meant as a resource for research on the immune response to SARS-CoV-2. Samples came from the ongoing ImmuneRACE study (first 160 participants) plus 1,254 subjects from 6 global collaborators. A de-identified subject ID, COVID-19 status, age in years and sex were almost always included in the sample metadata. Where available, HLA class I and class II types were taken from metadata supplied by the sample provider and were not determined by assay-based typing. Beyond this particular receptor, the publication reports: The quantity of clinical and demographic metadata differed by source and by participant and was supplied without curation.

TCRbeta CDR3 regions were amplified from genomic DNA by means of the immunoSEQ Assay, a bias-controlled multiplex PCR. In the original analysis: Nucleated cell counts per sample were estimated from amplification of reference gene primers within the assay. Sequence reads were collapsed and filtered to measure the absolute abundance of every unique TCRbeta CDR3 rearrangement. Productive Simpson clonality was computed per sample as the square root of Simpson's diversity index over productive rearrangements. TCRdb took this table from immuneACCESS and kept in-frame rearrangements with V and J called. Such tables lack part of the clones; where checked against another copy, unresolved V genes explain under half of the gap, and the rest is unexplained. From that table come the V and J calls and clone size; the DNA was used to work out D and trimming. This sample is represented by under 250,000 clones; roughly 80% of them were singletons. The leading ten clones occupy approximately 2.6% of the sample.

From cysteine to phenylalanine, the CDR3 is 13 amino acids long. The CDR3 DNA has 39 bases and is translated from base 1. CDR1 and CDR2, per the germline V gene, are MNHEY and SVGAGI. V ends up 6 bases short and J 7 bases short, with an unmatched junction base count of 6. Whole blood was collected in K2EDTA tubes by collaborating institutions according to the institutions' own protocols. Collaborator samples were shipped for TCRbeta analysis as frozen whole blood, isolated PBMCs, or DNA extracted from either sample type. Sequenced: peripheral blood. The chain uses TRBV6-5 and TRBJ1-2; 9 central bases correspond to TRBD1. The TCR comes from a woman aged 70-85 years with active or convalescent COVID-19. Here is the DNA: TGTGCCAGCAGGGGGGACAGGGCTGCTGGCTACACCTTC. Its amino acids are CASRGDRAAGYTF.